Listed here are 2 T cell receptor beta chains from one sample, sequenced in a study of blood T cell repertoires in COVID-19. Using immunoSEQ multiplex PCR, the repertoire was profiled, and TCRdb retains in-frame clones only, with some absent. The sample shows just over 300,000 clones, about nine tenths of them seen only once. Sequencing used PBMCs or T cells enriched from blood (not recorded which). All receptors come from a man aged 25 to 45 who had recovered from COVID-19.

The chain has TRBV15 and TRBJ1-4; D may be TRBD1 (6 bases). V gave up 4 bases and J gave up 5 bases, with 14 bases separating them. Germline CDR1 LNHNV, CDR2 YYDKDF (reference sequence). The CDR3 totals 15 residues. The CDR3 nucleotides are TGTGCCACCAGCATTCGCAGGGGACCGAATGAAAAACTGTTTTTT. Amino acids: CATSIRRGPNEKLFF.

The V and J genes are TRBV7-8 and TRBJ1-6; no reliable D call. This CDR3 is 17 amino acids long. From germline, CDR1 is SGHVS and CDR2 FQNEAQ. Trimming left V 6 bases short and J 5 bases short, with 20 bases between. The CDR3 bases are TGTGCCAGCAGGGGTCCGTATTTCCTCGGGGATAATTCACCCCTCCACTTT. Its protein product is CASRGPYFLGDNSPLHF.